This TCR beta chain was profiled in a study of human T cells and chemical hapten exposure. This clonotype came up many times. Per the germline V gene, CDR1 is SQVTM and CDR2 is ANQGSEA. Trimming shortened V by 4 bases and J by 1 base, and 4 bases separated the two germline ends. The CDR3 has 11 amino acids. The sample's time point: pre-sensitization, week 0. Specified treatment: therapeutic diphenylcyclopropenone sensitization with weekly scalp DPC. Using its own MiXCR run on the RACE reads, TCRdb lists one record per CDR3 protein. The sample has over 300,000 distinct CDR3 sequences, approximately 5% seen once; the top ten hold just over 2.5%.

The starting material was whole blood, obtained in connection with sensitization to the hapten diphenylcyclopropenone (DPC). This receptor was obtained from a woman aged 45 to 65 with alopecia areata. Some clones in this sample may be carry-over from other donors' samples. The chain employs TRBV29-1 and TRBJ1-1; D is uncertain. Here the CDR3 reads CSVVENTEAFF. CDR3 sequence (DNA): TGCAGCGTTGTGGAGAACACTGAAGCTTTCTTT.